The clone carrying this TCR beta chain has ten or more counts. The antigen is unknown. This record comes from a study of regulatory T cells in long-lasting Graves disease. Study context: Newly diagnosed Graves' patients took antithyroid drugs under 3 months. Findings of the study overall: Study was limited to peripheral blood, excluding thyroid tissue. TRBV28 was favored in persistent disease, as were TRBJ1-2 and TRBJ2-5.

This CDR3 has 14 residues. V shed 1 base and J shed 4 bases, with 9 bases lying between them. Germline V gene data show CDR1 as SGHTA and CDR2 as FQGNSA. The time point was: newly diagnosed GD, antithyroid drugs for less than 3 months. Extracted PBMC RNA gave rise to the TCR library. In this cohort, patients came from an endocrinology department located in Xi'an, China. Through Arm-PCR of CDR3 regions and iRepertoire HTBI primers, TCR beta libraries were built. TCRdb fed the multiplex PCR reads into MiXCR, producing one record per CDR3 protein. Of about 420,000 distinct CDR3 sequences in the sample, approximately 16% are singletons; the top ten hold 23%. This sample also belongs to another study, concerning T cells in Graves' hyperthyroidism and ophthalmopathy.

Material: peripheral blood mononuclear cells (PBMCs), obtained at new diagnosis, from a patient treated with antithyroid drugs. This TCR was sampled from a woman aged 18-29 years with Graves disease. The chain is built from TRBV7-2 and TRBJ2-3; D is unclear. CDR3 nucleotides: TGTGCCAGCAGCTTAGATGGAGCTGCAGATACGCAGTATTTT. The encoded protein is CASSLDGAADTQYF.